This T cell receptor (beta chain) was sequenced in a study of T-cell memory formation after mild COVID-19. Study information: TCR clusters were largely donor specific.

Per germline, CDR1 DFQATT and CDR2 SNEGSKA (reference sequence). CDR3 length equals 15 residues. V was pared by 3 bases and J by 2 bases, with 6 bases of the junction left unmatched. TCRdb redid the calling of the 5' RACE reads with MiXCR, one entry per CDR3 protein. The sample lists under 400,000 distinct CDR3 sequences, around 27% occurring once. The chain employs TRBV20-1 and TRBJ2-5; 10 nucleotides match TRBD2. The sequencing input was PBMCs or a T cell subset sorted from them (not recorded which). The clonotype originates from an adult woman who had mild COVID-19 (a few samples of this study predate the infection). Cell type and time point are not known. The CDR3 loop is CSASVGTSEQETQYF. CDR3 DNA: TGCAGTGCTAGCGTTGGGACTAGCGAACAAGAGACCCAGTACTTC.